Listed here are 31 T cell receptor beta chains from one sample, sequenced in a study of vaccination and CD4 T cells after COVID-19. These receptors' antigens are unknown. Treatment indicated: roughly nine-day PBMC culture with coronavirus spike peptide pools or control peptides (ViraFEST assay). The unexposed donor gave CD4+ T cells before the COVID-19 pandemic (2011-2018). Sequence data for DNA of cultured CD4+ T cells were generated by the Oncomine TCR Beta short-read assay. Via MiXCR, TCRdb re-called the PCR reads, giving one row per CDR3 protein. The table lists some 7,000 distinct CDR3 sequences, 35% to 50% of them singletons. The sequenced sample consisted of CD4+ T cells from blood, cultured in vitro. The receptors come from a human donor in good health.

The chain couples TRBV6-5 to TRBJ1-2; D may be TRBD1 (6 bases). The length of the CDR3 is 16 residues. Per germline, CDR1 MNHEY and CDR2 SVGAGI. The V end lost 0 bases, the J end lost 8 bases, and 19 bases lay between the germline ends. CDR3 sequence (DNA): TGTGCCAGCAGTTACTCGGGACACGGGGAGTGGCAAGGCTACACCTTC. This codes for CASSYSGHGEWQGYTF.

The genes are TRBV12-3 or TRBV12-4 and TRBJ2-2; D is unclear. The V end lost 8 bases, the J end lost 10 bases, and 11 bases lay between the germline ends. CDR3 length equals 11 residues. The CDR3 protein is CASGRSSELFF. CDR3 nucleotides: TGTGCCAGCGGACGGTCGTCGGAGCTGTTTTTT.

This clonotype has a handful of counts. V is TRBV15 and J is TRBJ1-3; unclear D gene. The germline gives CDR1 LNHNV, CDR2 YYDKDF (reference sequence). The CDR3 runs to 11 residues. The V gene lost 0 bases and the J gene lost 8 bases, with 2 bases spanning the gap. The CDR3, as DNA: TGTGCCACCAGCAGAGATTACACCATATATTTT. As protein: CATSRDYTIYF.

The chain recombines TRBV27 with TRBJ1-1; 7 bases fit TRBD1. V trimming: 4 bases; J trimming: 9 bases; junction bases outside the gene matches: 14. Germline V lookup: CDR1 MNHEY, CDR2 SMNVEV (reference sequence). This CDR3 has 15 amino acids. The CDR3 reads CASSSPLRGQQQAFF. DNA of the CDR3: TGTGCCAGCAGTTCTCCCCTTAGGGGGCAGCAACAAGCTTTCTTT.

In this sample, this clonotype is large (0.1 to 1%). The V and J genes are TRBV20-1 and TRBJ1-6, with D possibly matching TRBD1 (5 bases). The CDR3 covers 18 residues. The ends were cut back, 6 bases at V and 0 bases at J, with 21 bases in the middle. Germline assignment: CDR1 DFQATT and CDR2 SNEGSKA (reference sequence). In DNA form, the CDR3 reads TGCAGTGCCCGAATCCGGCGGTCAGGGAGCTCCTATAATTCACCCCTCCACTTT. Translation gives CSARIRRSGSSYNSPLHF.

In regard to this clonotype: The germline gene is not matched at one end of the junction; a read error may be the cause. The V and J genes are TRBV2 and TRBJ1-2, with 7 nucleotides matching TRBD1. The germline V gene encodes CDR1 SNHLY and CDR2 FYNNEI. The CDR3 runs 14 residues. CDR3 coding DNA: TGTGCCAGCAATGAAAGACAGGGTCGGGGTGGCTACACCTTC. Translating gives CASNERQGRGGYTF.

V and J are TRBV12-3 or TRBV12-4 and TRBJ2-7; D might be TRBD1 (5 bases). The CDR3 runs to 14 residues. V gave up 1 base and J gave up 1 base, with 8 bases separating them. CDR3 sequence (DNA): TGTGCCAGCAGTTTAGTTAAGGGGTCCTACGAGCAGTACTTC. This sequence encodes CASSLVKGSYEQYF.

This clonotype came up a few times. This chain uses TRBV20-1 with TRBJ1-2; 9 bases fit TRBD1. Germline CDR1 DFQATT, CDR2 SNEGSKA (reference sequence). CDR3 length: 13 residues. The trim removed 4 bases at V and 4 bases at J, leaving 4 bases unmatched. CDR3 region: CSATDRGFYGYTF. CDR3 nucleotide sequence: TGCAGTGCTACGGACAGGGGATTCTATGGCTACACCTTC.

The chain has TRBV18 and TRBJ2-2; D is uncertain. Germline CDR1 KGHSH, CDR2 LQKENI. The CDR3 totals 14 residues. With 6 bases removed from V and 5 bases from J, the gap between germline ends came to 13 bases. The CDR3 reads CASSPTVDTGELFF. CDR3 DNA sequence: TGTGCCAGCTCTCCTACAGTAGATACCGGGGAGCTGTTTTTT.

The V and J genes are TRBV5-6 and TRBJ1-2, with 10 bases matching TRBD1. Germline loops: CDR1 SGHDT, CDR2 YYEEEE. Trimming cost V 1 base and J 8 bases; bases outside gene matches: 5. The CDR3 totals 14 residues. The CDR3 protein is CASSLPTGGSGYTF. For the CDR3, the DNA is TGTGCCAGCAGCTTGCCGACAGGGGGCTCCGGCTACACCTTC.

This clonotype was detected once. This chain connects TRBV6-1 to TRBJ2-5; 8 nucleotides line up with TRBD1. Germline values: CDR1 MNHNS, CDR2 SASEGT. The CDR3 is 12 residues long. V lost 7 bases and J lost 7; bases outside the gene matches: 5. CDR3 sequence reads: CASTQGAGTQYF. The CDR3 DNA reads TGTGCCAGCACCCAGGGGGCGGGGACCCAGTACTTC.

This chain connects TRBV12-3 or TRBV12-4 to TRBJ2-5, with 9 bases that match TRBD2. The CDR3 has 14 residues. V lost 6 bases, J lost 3 bases, and 5 bases stayed unmatched. CDR3 coding DNA: TGTGCCAGCAGCCCTATAGCGGGGGAAGAGACCCAGTACTTC. Protein product: CASSPIAGEETQYF.

This chain links TRBV11-2 with TRBJ2-3, with 8 bases identical to TRBD2. This CDR3 is 15 amino acids long. The J segment lost 4 bases and the V segment lost 4 bases, leaving 7 bases of the junction unmatched. Looked up from germline, CDR1 is SGHAT and CDR2 is FQNNGV. The CDR3 region is CASSSRGLGADTQYF. As DNA, the CDR3 is TGTGCCAGCAGCTCCCGGGGACTAGGGGCAGATACGCAGTATTTT. The full variable domain, rest sourced from reference TRBV11-2 and TRBJ2-3, is EAGVAQSPRYKIIEKRQSVAFWCNPISGHATLYWYQQILGQGPKLLIQFQNNGVVDDSQLPKDRFSAERLKGVDSTLKIQPAKLEDSAVYLCASSSRGLGADTQYFGPGTRLTVL.

The V and J genes are TRBV5-8 and TRBJ1-2; D gene ambiguous. V lost 2 bases and J lost 8, with 16 bases in between. Per the germline V gene, CDR1 is SGHTS and CDR2 is YDEGEE. This CDR3 has 14 residues. The CDR3 protein is CASSFSGSPQGYTF. CDR3 DNA: TGTGCCAGCAGCTTCTCCGGGTCACCCCAGGGCTACACCTTC.

The rearrangement joins TRBV7-2 to TRBJ1-1, with D possibly TRBD1 on 5 matching bases. The germline V gene encodes CDR1 SGHTA and CDR2 FQGNSA. The CDR3 covers 14 residues. Trimming stripped 5 bases from V and 0 bases from J, with 10 bases between. The chain's CDR3 is CASSQRQLNTEAFF. In nucleotides, the CDR3 is TGTGCCAGCAGCCAGCGACAGTTGAACACTGAAGCTTTCTTT.

The V and J genes are TRBV18 and TRBJ1-2; TRBD1 matches at 9 bases. The CDR3 length is 13 residues. CDR1 and CDR2 (germline): KGHSH, LQKENI. With V trimmed by 2 bases and J by 8 bases, 3 bases remained unmatched. Here the CDR3 reads CASSPETGGGYTF. The DNA of the CDR3 is TGTGCCAGCTCACCAGAAACAGGGGGCGGCTACACCTTC. The variable domain in full, completed from reference TRBV18 and TRBJ1-2, reads NAGVMQNPRHLVRRRGQEARLRCSPMKGHSHVYWYRQLPEEGLKFMVYLQKENIIDESGMPKERFSAEFPKEGPSILRIQQVVRGDSAAYFCASSPETGGGYTFGSGTRLTVV.

The genes are TRBV11-2 and TRBJ1-1; maybe TRBD1 (5 bases). The germline V gene encodes CDR1 SGHAT and CDR2 FQNNGV. This CDR3 comprises 11 residues. The germline V and J ends were trimmed by 4 bases and 8 bases, with 8 bases remaining between them. CDR3 sequence (DNA): TGTGCCAGCAGCTCGACAGTCGAAGCTTTCTTT. Residues: CASSSTVEAFF.

V and J are TRBV5-6 and TRBJ2-2; weak D call: TRBD2 (6 bases). CDR1 is SGHDT and CDR2 is YYEEEE in the germline V gene. The CDR3 runs to 15 residues. V dropped 3 bases and J dropped 7 bases, with 16 bases sitting between them. The CDR3 DNA sequence: TGTGCCAGCAGCTCCCGGGGGATTACGAACGGGGAGCTGTTTTTT. Translation: CASSSRGITNGELFF.

This chain joins TRBV11-2 and TRBJ1-2; D is uncertain. The CDR3 contains 15 residues. Looked up from germline, CDR1 is SGHAT and CDR2 is FQNNGV. V was trimmed by 5 bases and J by 3 bases, leaving 16 bases between them. Written as DNA, the CDR3 is TGTGCCAGCAGCATGGACGGCAGCGCATACTATGGCTACACCTTC. Its translation: CASSMDGSAYYGYTF.

This clonotype came up a few times. This chain uses TRBV6-1 with TRBJ1-5; D might be TRBD1 (6 bases). The V end lost 7 bases, the J end lost 6 bases, and 25 bases lay between the germline ends. This CDR3 region has 17 residues. Germline V gene data show CDR1 as MNHNS and CDR2 as SASEGT. In DNA, the CDR3 is TGTGCCAGCACACGAGGGGATGGGGGGGCGAAAGCTCAGCCCCAGCATTTT. This sequence encodes CASTRGDGGAKAQPQHF.

The rearrangement joins TRBV20-1 to TRBJ1-5; 9 bases align to TRBD1. After removal of 5 bases from V and 4 bases from J, the junction contained 9 bases not matched to a gene. The CDR3 extends over 15 amino acids. Germline V gives CDR1 DFQATT, CDR2 SNEGSKA (reference sequence). CDR3 DNA sequence: TGCAGTGCTTCACGGGGACAGGGAGGAAATCAGCCCCAGCATTTT. Its protein is CSASRGQGGNQPQHF.

The chain recombines TRBV10-1 with TRBJ2-7; D uncertain. V was trimmed by 7 bases and J by 5 bases, leaving 15 bases between them. The CDR3 runs to 13 residues. Germline values: CDR1 WNHNN, CDR2 SYGVQD (reference sequence). CDR3 protein: CASKPRPVHEQYF. Written as DNA, the CDR3 is TGCGCCAGCAAACCCCGGCCTGTCCACGAGCAGTACTTC.

CDR3 sequence reads: CATSSPTRGTDTQYF. The CDR3 DNA is TGTGCCACCAGCAGCCCTACCCGGGGGACAGATACGCAGTATTTT. The gene calls are TRBV15 and TRBJ2-3; tentatively, D is TRBD2 (6 bases). CDR3 length: 15 amino acids. V was cut by 3 bases and J by 3 bases, with 13 bases left in between. Per germline, CDR1 LNHNV and CDR2 YYDKDF (reference sequence).

The chain combines TRBV6-4 with TRBJ2-2; no clear D. CDR1 is MRHNA, CDR2 SNTAGT, per germline. CDR3 size: 13 residues. V lost 2 bases and J 3 bases, leaving 4 bases between the germline ends. For the CDR3, the DNA is TGTGCCAGCAGTGACGGGTACACCGGGGAGCTGTTTTTT. It translates to CASSDGYTGELFF.

The CDR3 region is CASSPTPYEQYF. In nucleotides, the CDR3 is TGTGCCAGCAGCCCGACACCCTACGAGCAGTACTTC. The rearrangement joins TRBV6-1 to TRBJ2-7, with unresolved D. The CDR3 contains 12 residues. V dropped 6 bases and J dropped 2 bases, with 8 bases sitting between them. Germline CDR1 is MNHNS and CDR2 is SASEGT.

This clonotype was seen only a few times. The J gene is TRBJ1-1, the V gene TRBV20-1, with TRBD1 identical over 8 bases. Germline CDR1 is DFQATT and CDR2 is SNEGSKA (reference sequence). This CDR3 has 18 amino acids. Unmatched junction bases numbered 14, after V lost 0 bases and J lost 2 bases. CDR3 residues: CSARDVRGLVGLNTEAFF. The DNA for the CDR3 is TGCAGTGCTAGAGATGTCAGGGGGCTGGTAGGATTAAACACTGAAGCTTTCTTT.

The CDR3 sequence: CAWSFRAEAFF. The CDR3 region has the DNA TGTGCCTGGAGTTTTAGGGCTGAAGCTTTCTTT. The V call is TRBV30, the J call TRBJ1-1; D unclear. V dropped 2 bases and J dropped 6 bases, with 7 bases sitting between them. Per germline, CDR1 GTSNPN and CDR2 SVGIG (reference sequence). This CDR3 spans 11 amino acids. Looking up the rest from reference TRBV30 and TRBJ1-1 gives the full variable domain: SQTIHQWPATLVQPVGSPLSLECTVEGTSNPNLYWYRQAAGRGLQLLFYSVGIGQISSEVPQNLSASRPQDRQFILSSKKLLLSDSGFYLCAWSFRAEAFFGQGTRLTVV.

DNA for the CDR3: TGTGCCAGCAGCTTCGGGACTCCGAACACCGGGGAGCTGTTTTTT. This encodes CASSFGTPNTGELFF. The chain is built from TRBV7-3 and TRBJ2-2; TRBD2 is a possible D gene (6 bases). Germline loops: CDR1 SGHTA, CDR2 FQGTGA. V lost 3 bases, J lost 0 bases, and 8 bases lay in between. The CDR3 sequence is 15 residues long.

This clonotype was observed a few times. This chain links TRBV6-1 with TRBJ2-3, with 10 bases matching TRBD2. With 6 bases clipped from V and 8 bases from J, the junction kept 8 bases outside the gene matches. Germline CDR1 reads MNHNS; CDR2 reads SASEGT. The CDR3 has 14 amino acids. The CDR3 is CASSREAGGRTQYF. The DNA of the CDR3 is TGTGCCAGCAGCCGGGAAGCGGGGGGGCGTACGCAGTATTTT.

The chain links TRBV12-3 or TRBV12-4 to TRBJ1-2, with D perhaps TRBD1 (6 bases). The CDR3 has 15 amino acids. Trimming shortened V by 5 bases and J by 4 bases, and 17 bases separated the two germline ends. The CDR3, as DNA: TGTGCCAGCAGTGTAATATCCGGGACAATCTATGGCTACACCTTC. As protein: CASSVISGTIYGYTF.

V usage is TRBV6-5 and J usage is TRBJ2-7, with D tentatively TRBD2 (5 bases). CDR1 is MNHEY, CDR2 SVGAGI, per germline. The CDR3 has 15 amino acids. The V and J ends lost 2 bases and 2 bases respectively, with 13 bases between them. The CDR3 sequence is CASSYDTSNTYEQYF. The CDR3 bases are TGTGCCAGCAGTTACGATACTAGTAATACCTACGAGCAGTACTTC.